The source of this TCR beta chain is a study of technical replicates of blood from a few donors (dated by TCRdb to 2015 to 2018). Trimming accounts for 4 bases at V and 5 bases at J, while the number of junction bases matched to no gene is 7. Per the germline V gene (reference sequence), SEHNR is the CDR1 and FQNEAQ is the CDR2. The CDR3 covers 14 residues, taking in both the cysteine and the phenylalanine. Only CDR3 DNA remains: 42 bases, in frame from the first base. Regarding this clone: Its binding antigen is unknown. Base quality data are lacking; no much larger clone is found one base away.

Library generation was performed with the immunoSEQ multiplex PCR assay. Sourced from immuneACCESS, this table was stored by TCRdb with only in-frame sequences that have V and J called. A share of the clones is absent; for the studies checked, an unresolved V gene accounts for under half, and the remainder has no known explanation. The sample has approximately 82,000 clones on record, 95% to 96% of them singletons. Jointly, the top ten make up around 0.35% of the sample. Specimen: T cells isolated from PBMCs. The TCR originated in a human donor in good health. The chain is made from TRBV7-9 and TRBJ2-7, with 8 bases in between that match TRBD1. The encoded CDR3 is CASSSTGQGHEQYF. The sequenced DNA is TGTGCCAGCAGCTCCACCGGACAGGGCCACGAGCAGTACTTC.